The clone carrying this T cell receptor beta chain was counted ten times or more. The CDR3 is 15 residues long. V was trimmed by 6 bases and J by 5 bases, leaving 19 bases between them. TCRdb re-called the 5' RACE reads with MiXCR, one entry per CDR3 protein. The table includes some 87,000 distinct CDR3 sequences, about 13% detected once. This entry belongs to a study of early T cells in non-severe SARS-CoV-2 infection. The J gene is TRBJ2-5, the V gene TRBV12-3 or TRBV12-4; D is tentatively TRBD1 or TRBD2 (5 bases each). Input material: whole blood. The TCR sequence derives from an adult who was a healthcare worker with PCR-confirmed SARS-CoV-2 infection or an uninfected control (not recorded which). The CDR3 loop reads CASSPGSGRGETQYF. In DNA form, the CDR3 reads TGTGCCAGCAGCCCTGGGTCGGGGCGAGGGGAGACCCAGTACTTC.